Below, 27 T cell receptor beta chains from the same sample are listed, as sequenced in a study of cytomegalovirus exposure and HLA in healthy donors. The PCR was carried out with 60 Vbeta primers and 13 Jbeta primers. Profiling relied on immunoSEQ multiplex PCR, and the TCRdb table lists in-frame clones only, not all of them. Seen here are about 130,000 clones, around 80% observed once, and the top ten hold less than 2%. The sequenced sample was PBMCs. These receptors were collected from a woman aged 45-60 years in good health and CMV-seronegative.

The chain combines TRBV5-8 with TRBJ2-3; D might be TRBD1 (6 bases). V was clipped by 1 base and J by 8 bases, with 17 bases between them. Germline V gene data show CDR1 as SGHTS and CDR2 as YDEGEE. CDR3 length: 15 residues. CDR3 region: CASSLWGRSAGTQYF. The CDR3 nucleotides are TGTGCCAGCAGCTTGTGGGGGCGCTCTGCCGGTACGCAGTATTTT.

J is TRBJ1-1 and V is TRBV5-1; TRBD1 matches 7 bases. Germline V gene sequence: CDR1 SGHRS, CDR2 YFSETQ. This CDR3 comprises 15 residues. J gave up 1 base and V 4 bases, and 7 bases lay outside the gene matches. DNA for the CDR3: TGCGCCAGCAGCGAAACCGGGACAGAGAACACTGAAGCTTTCTTT. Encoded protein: CASSETGTENTEAFF. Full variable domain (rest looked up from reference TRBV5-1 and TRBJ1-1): KAGVTQTPRYLIKTRGQQVTLSCSPISGHRSVSWYQQTPGQGLQFLFEYFSETQRNKGNFPGRFSGRQFSNSRSEMNVSTLELGDSALYLCASSETGTENTEAFFGQGTRLTVV.

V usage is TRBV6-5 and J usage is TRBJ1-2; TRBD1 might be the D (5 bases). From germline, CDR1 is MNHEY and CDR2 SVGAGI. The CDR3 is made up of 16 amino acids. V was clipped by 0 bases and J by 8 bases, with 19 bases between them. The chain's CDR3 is CASSYSYGGVVEGYTF. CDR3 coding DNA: TGTGCCAGCAGTTACTCGTACGGGGGGGTGGTGGAGGGCTACACCTTC.

This CDR3 is CASSIGTVRQGEAFF. The CDR3 bases are TGTGCCAGTAGTATAGGAACAGTTCGACAGGGGGAAGCTTTCTTT. The rearrangement joins TRBV19 to TRBJ1-1; TRBD1 aligns across 8 bases. The germline CDR1 and CDR2 sequences are LNHDA and SQIVND (reference sequence). Trimming removed 1 base from V and 8 bases from J; junction bases left unmatched: 9. This CDR3 region has 15 residues.

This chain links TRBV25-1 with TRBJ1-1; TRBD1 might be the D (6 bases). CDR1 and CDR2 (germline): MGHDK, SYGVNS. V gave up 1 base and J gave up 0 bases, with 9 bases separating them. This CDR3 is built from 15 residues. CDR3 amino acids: CASSEFGQMNTEAFF. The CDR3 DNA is TGTGCCAGCAGTGAATTCGGACAGATGAACACTGAAGCTTTCTTT.

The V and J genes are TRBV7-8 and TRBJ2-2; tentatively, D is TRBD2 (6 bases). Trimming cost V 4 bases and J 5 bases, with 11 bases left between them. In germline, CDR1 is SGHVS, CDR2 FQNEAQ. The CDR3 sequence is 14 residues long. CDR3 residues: CASSSVGRTGELFF. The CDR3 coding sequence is TGTGCCAGCAGCTCAGTTGGGAGGACCGGGGAGCTGTTTTTT. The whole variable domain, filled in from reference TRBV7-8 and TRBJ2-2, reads GAGVSQSPRYKVAKRGQDVALRCDPISGHVSLFWYQQALGQGPEFLTYFQNEAQLDKSGLPSDRFFAERPEGSVSTLKIQRTQQEDSAVYLCASSSVGRTGELFFGEGSRLTVL.

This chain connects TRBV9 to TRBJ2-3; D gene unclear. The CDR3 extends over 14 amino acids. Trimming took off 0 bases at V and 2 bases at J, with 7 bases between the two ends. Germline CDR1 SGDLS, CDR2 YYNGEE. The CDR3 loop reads CASSVAGDTDTQYF. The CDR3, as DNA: TGTGCCAGCAGCGTAGCCGGAGACACAGATACGCAGTATTTT.

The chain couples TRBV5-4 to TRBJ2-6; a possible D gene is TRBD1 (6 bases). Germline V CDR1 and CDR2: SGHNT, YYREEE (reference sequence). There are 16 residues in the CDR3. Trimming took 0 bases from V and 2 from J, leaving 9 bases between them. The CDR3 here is CASSLGGLAGANVLTF. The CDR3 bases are TGTGCCAGCAGCTTGGGGGGGCTGGCTGGGGCCAACGTCCTGACTTTC.

The CDR3 sequence: CAAGEVPINSGNTIYF. DNA for the CDR3: TGTGCCGCGGGGGAAGTGCCGATAAACTCTGGAAACACCATATATTTT. V usage is TRBV21-1 and J usage is TRBJ1-3. TRBV21-1 is classified as a pseudogene. This CDR3 comprises 16 residues.

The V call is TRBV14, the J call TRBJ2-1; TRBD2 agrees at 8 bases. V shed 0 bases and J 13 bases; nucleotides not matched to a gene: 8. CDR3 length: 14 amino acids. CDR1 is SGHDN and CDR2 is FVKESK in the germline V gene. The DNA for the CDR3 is TGTGCCAGCAGCCAAGATGGGGCGGGAGGACCACAGTTCTTC. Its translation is CASSQDGAGGPQFF.

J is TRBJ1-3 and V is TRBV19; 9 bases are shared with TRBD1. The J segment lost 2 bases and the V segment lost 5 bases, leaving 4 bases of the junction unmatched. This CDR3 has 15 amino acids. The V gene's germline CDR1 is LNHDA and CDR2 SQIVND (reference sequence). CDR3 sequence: CASSAGTGTGNTIYF. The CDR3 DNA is TGTGCCAGTAGTGCCGGGACAGGGACTGGAAACACCATATATTTT.

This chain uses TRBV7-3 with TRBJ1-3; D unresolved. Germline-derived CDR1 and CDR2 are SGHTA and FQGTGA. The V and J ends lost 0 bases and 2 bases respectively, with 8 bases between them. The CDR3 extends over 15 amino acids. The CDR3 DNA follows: TGTGCCAGCAGCTTAACGAGGGCTGCTGGAAACACCATATATTTT. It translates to CASSLTRAAGNTIYF. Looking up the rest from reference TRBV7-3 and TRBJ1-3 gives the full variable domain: GAGVSQTPSNKVTEKGKYVELRCDPISGHTALYWYRQSLGQGPEFLIYFQGTGAADDSGLPNDRFFAVRPEGSVSTLKIQRTERGDSAVYLCASSLTRAAGNTIYFGEGSWLTVV.

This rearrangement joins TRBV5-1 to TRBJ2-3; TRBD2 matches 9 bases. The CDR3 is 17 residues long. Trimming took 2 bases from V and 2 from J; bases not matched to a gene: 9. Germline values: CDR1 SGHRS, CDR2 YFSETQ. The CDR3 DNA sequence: TGCGCCAGCAGCTTAGAGCCTACTAGCGGGCTCACAGATACGCAGTATTTT. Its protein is CASSLEPTSGLTDTQYF.

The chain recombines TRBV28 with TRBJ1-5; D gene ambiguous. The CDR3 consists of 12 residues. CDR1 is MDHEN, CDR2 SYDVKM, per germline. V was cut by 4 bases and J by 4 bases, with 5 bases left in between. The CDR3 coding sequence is TGTGCCAGCAGTTCAAATAATCAGCCCCAGCATTTT. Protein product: CASSSNNQPQHF. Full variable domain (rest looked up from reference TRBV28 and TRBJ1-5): DVKVTQSSRYLVKRTGEKVFLECVQDMDHENMFWYRQDPGLGLRLIYFSYDVKMKEKGDIPEGYSVSREKKERFSLILESASTNQTSMYLCASSSNNQPQHFGDGTRLSIL.

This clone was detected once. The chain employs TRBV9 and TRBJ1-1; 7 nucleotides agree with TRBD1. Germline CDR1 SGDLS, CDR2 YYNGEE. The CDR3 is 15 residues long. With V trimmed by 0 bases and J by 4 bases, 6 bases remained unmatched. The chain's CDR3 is CASSVAPAGGTEAFF. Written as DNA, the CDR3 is TGTGCCAGCAGCGTAGCTCCGGCAGGGGGCACTGAAGCTTTCTTT.

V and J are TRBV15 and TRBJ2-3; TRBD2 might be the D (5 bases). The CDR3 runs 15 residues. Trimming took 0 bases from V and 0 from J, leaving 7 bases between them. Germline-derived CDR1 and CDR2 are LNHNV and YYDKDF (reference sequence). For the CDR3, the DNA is TGTGCCACCAGCAGAGAAGCGGCTAGCACAGATACGCAGTATTTT. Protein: CATSREAASTDTQYF. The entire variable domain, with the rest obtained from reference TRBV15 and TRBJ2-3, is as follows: DAMVIQNPRYQVTQFGKPVTLSCSQTLNHNVMYWYQQKSSQAPKLLFHYYDKDFNNEADTPDNFQSRRPNTSFCFLDIRSPGLGDTAMYLCATSREAASTDTQYFGPGTRLTVL.

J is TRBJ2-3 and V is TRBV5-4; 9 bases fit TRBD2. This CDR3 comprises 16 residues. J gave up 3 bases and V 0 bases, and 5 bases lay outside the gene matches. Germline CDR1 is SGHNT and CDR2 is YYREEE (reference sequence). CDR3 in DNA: TGTGCCAGCAGCTTGGCCGGTAGCGGGGGTACAGATACGCAGTATTTT. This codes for CASSLAGSGGTDTQYF.

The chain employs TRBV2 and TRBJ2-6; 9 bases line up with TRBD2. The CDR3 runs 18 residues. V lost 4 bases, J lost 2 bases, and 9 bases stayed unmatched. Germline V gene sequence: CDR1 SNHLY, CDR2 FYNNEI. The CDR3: CASSALAGSDPGANVLTF. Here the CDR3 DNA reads TGTGCCAGCAGTGCCCTAGCGGGATCCGATCCTGGGGCCAACGTCCTGACTTTC.

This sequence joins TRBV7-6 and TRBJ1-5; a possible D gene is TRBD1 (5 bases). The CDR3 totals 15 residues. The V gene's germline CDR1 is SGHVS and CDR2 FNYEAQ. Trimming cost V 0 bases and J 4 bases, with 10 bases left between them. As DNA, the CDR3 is TGTGCCAGCAGCTTAGCCGGGGGGGGGAATCAGCCCCAGCATTTT. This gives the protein CASSLAGGGNQPQHF. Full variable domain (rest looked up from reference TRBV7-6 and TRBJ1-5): GAGVSQSPRYKVTKRGQDVALRCDPISGHVSLYWYRQALGQGPEFLTYFNYEAQQDKSGLPNDRFSAERPEGSISTLTIQRTEQRDSAMYRCASSLAGGGNQPQHFGDGTRLSIL.

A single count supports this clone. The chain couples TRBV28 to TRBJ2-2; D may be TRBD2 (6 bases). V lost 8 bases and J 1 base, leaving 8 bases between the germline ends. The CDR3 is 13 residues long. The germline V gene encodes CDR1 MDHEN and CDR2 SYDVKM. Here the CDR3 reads CASWRGNTGELFF. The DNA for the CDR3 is TGTGCCAGCTGGAGGGGGAACACCGGGGAGCTGTTTTTT. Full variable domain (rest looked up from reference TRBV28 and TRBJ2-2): DVKVTQSSRYLVKRTGEKVFLECVQDMDHENMFWYRQDPGLGLRLIYFSYDVKMKEKGDIPEGYSVSREKKERFSLILESASTNQTSMYLCASWRGNTGELFFGEGSRLTVL.

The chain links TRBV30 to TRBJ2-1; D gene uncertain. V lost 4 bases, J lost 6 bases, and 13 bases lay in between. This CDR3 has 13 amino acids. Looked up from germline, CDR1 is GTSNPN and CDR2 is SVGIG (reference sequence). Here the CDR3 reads CAWNADLVNEQFF. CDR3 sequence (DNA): TGTGCCTGGAATGCGGATCTCGTCAATGAGCAGTTCTTC.

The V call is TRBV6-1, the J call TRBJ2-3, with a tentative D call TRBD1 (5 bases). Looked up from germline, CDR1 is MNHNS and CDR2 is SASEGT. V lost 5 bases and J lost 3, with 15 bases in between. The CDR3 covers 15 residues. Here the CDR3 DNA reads TGTGCCAGCAGTAAGGCACTCCAGGGTACAGATACGCAGTATTTT. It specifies CASSKALQGTDTQYF.

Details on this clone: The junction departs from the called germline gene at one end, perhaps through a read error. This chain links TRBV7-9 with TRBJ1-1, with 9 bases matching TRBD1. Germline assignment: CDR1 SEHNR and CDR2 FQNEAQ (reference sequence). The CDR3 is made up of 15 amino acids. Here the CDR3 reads CSSSLFGQGSTEAFF. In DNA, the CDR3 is TGTTCCAGCAGCTTATTCGGACAGGGGAGCACTGAAGCTTTCTTT.

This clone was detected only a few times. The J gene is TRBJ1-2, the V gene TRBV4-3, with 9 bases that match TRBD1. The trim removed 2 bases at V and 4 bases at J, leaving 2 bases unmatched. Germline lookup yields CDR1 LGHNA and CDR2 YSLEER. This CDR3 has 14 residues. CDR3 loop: CASSQLTGGYGYTF. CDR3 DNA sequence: TGCGCCAGCAGCCAATTGACAGGGGGCTATGGCTACACCTTC.

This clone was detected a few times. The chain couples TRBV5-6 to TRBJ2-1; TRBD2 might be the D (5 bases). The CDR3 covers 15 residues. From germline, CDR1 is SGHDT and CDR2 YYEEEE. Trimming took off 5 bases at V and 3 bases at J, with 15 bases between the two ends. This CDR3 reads CASSLGGFNYNEQFF. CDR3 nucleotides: TGTGCCAGCAGTCTAGGCGGGTTCAACTACAATGAGCAGTTCTTC.

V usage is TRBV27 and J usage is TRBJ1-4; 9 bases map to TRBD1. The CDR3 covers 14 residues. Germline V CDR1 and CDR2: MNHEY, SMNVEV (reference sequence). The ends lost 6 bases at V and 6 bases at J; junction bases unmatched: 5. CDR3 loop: CASRGGQGYEKLFF. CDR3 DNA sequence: TGTGCCAGCAGGGGGGGACAGGGATATGAAAAACTGTTTTTT.

In nucleotides, the CDR3 is TGTGCCAGCAGCGGTCCCAGGGCTGGCTATGGCTACACCTTC. Encoded protein: CASSGPRAGYGYTF. V usage is TRBV7-9 and J usage is TRBJ1-2, with D possibly TRBD1 on 5 matching bases. V lost 5 bases and J 4 bases, leaving 14 bases between the germline ends. CDR3 size: 14 residues. Germline CDR1 reads SEHNR; CDR2 reads FQNEAQ (reference sequence).